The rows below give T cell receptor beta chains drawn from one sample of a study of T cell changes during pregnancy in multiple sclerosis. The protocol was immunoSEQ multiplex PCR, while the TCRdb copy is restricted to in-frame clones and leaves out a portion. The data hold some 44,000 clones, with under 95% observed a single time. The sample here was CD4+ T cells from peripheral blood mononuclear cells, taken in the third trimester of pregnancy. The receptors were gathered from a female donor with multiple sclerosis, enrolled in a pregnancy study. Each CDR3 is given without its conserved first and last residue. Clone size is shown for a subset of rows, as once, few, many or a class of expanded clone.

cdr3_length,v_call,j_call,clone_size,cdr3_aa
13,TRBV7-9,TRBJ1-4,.,ASSQDRTTNEKLF
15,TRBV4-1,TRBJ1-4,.,ASSEGTRGATNEKLF
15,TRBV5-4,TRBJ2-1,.,ASSSRFERSSYNEQF
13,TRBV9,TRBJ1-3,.,ASSVAGYSGNTIY
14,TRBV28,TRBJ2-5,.,ASSSRDRGLQETQY
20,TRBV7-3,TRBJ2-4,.,ASSCHPKWGLAGDGAKNIQY
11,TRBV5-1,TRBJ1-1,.,ASSLFGNTEAF
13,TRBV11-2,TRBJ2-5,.,ASSLGAGVEETQY
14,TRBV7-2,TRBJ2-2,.,ASSLVVSLSTGELF
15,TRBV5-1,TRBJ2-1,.,ASQEGGGRQTYNEQF
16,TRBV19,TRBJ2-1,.,ASSSVRTGLAGGAEQF
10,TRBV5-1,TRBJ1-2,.,ASSLGSVGYT
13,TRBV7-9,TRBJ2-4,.,ASSPLGSGKNIQY
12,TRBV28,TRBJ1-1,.,ASSFGGLDTEAF
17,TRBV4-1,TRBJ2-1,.,ASSKIPGLAGSAYNEQF
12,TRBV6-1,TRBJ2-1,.,ASSELSSYNEQF
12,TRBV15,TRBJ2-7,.,ATSPTSGSYEQY
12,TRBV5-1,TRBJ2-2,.,ASSLFSRTGELF
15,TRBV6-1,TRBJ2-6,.,ASSETGGISGANVLT
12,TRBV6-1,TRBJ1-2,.,AANPEQGYYGYT
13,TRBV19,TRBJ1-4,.,ASSILSGGREKLF
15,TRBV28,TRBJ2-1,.,ASSLALGREVKNEQF
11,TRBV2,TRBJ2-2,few,ASSNRWTGELF